Shown below are 32 T cell receptor beta chains from a single sample sequenced in a study of T cell changes during pregnancy in multiple sclerosis. Profiling relied on immunoSEQ multiplex PCR, and the TCRdb table lists in-frame clones only, not all of them. The sample records under 65,000 clones, roughly 90% being singletons. Sequences were derived from peripheral blood, sampled in the first trimester of pregnancy. The receptors shown here come from a female donor in good health, enrolled as a control in a pregnancy study.

The rearrangement joins TRBV9 to TRBJ2-3; 14 positions match TRBD2. Losses at the gene ends were 4 bases for V and 1 base for J; bases not matched to a gene: 8. CDR1 and CDR2 (germline): SGDLS, YYNGEE. The CDR3 sequence is 18 residues long. The CDR3 spells CASSPRLAGGPGTDTQYF. The CDR3 DNA reads as TGTGCCAGCAGCCCGCGACTAGCGGGAGGGCCTGGCACAGATACGCAGTATTTT.

V usage is TRBV30 and J usage is TRBJ1-1; D uncertain. The ends were cut back, 2 bases at V and 7 bases at J, with 8 bases in the middle. Germline V gives CDR1 GTSNPN, CDR2 SVGIG (reference sequence). The CDR3 runs to 11 residues. DNA for the CDR3: TGTGCCTGGAGTTGGGAGGGTGAAGCTTTCTTT. It specifies CAWSWEGEAFF.

The rearrangement joins TRBV28 to TRBJ1-1; D unresolved. V was cut by 9 bases and J by 1 base, with 6 bases left in between. The length of the CDR3 is 11 residues. Germline V gene data show CDR1 as MDHEN and CDR2 as SYDVKM. The CDR3 DNA is TGTGCCAGTCGGTGGAACACTGAAGCTTTCTTT. Its protein is CASRWNTEAFF.

There are a few counts of this clone. This rearrangement joins TRBV5-6 to TRBJ2-3; D might be TRBD1 (6 bases). From germline, CDR1 is SGHDT and CDR2 YYEEEE. The V end lost 4 bases, the J end lost 4 bases, and 19 bases lay between the germline ends. The CDR3 is 16 residues long. The chain's CDR3 is CASSPFRGKGADTQYF. In DNA form, the CDR3 reads TGTGCCAGCAGCCCTTTTAGGGGGAAGGGCGCAGATACGCAGTATTTT.

The chain is built from TRBV28 and TRBJ2-7; 10 bases fit TRBD1. V lost 5 bases and J lost 3; bases outside the gene matches: 7. The CDR3 length is 15 residues. Germline V gene sequence: CDR1 MDHEN, CDR2 SYDVKM. This CDR3 reads CASSGGTGEGYEQYF. For the CDR3, the DNA is TGTGCCAGCAGTGGGGGGACAGGGGAGGGCTACGAGCAGTACTTC. The variable domain in full, with the rest retrieved from reference TRBV28 and TRBJ2-7, is DVKVTQSSRYLVKRTGEKVFLECVQDMDHENMFWYRQDPGLGLRLIYFSYDVKMKEKGDIPEGYSVSREKKERFSLILESASTNQTSMYLCASSGGTGEGYEQYFGPGTRLTVT.

The chain couples TRBV7-9 to TRBJ2-4; D perhaps matches TRBD1 (6 bases). Trimming pared 5 bases from V and 4 bases from J, leaving 9 bases between. The germline V gene has CDR1 SEHNR and CDR2 FQNEAQ (reference sequence). This CDR3 is built from 13 residues. In nucleotides, the CDR3 is TGTGCCAGCAGCCAGGGGCCTAAAAACATTCAGTACTTC. This translates into CASSQGPKNIQYF.

The chain combines TRBV12-5 with TRBJ2-1; D perhaps matches TRBD1 (6 bases). The CDR3 spans 11 residues. Germline lookup yields CDR1 LGHNT and CDR2 FRNRAP. V was pared by 9 bases and J by 6 bases, with 9 bases between. The CDR3 spells CASNRANEQFF. The CDR3 DNA is TGTGCTAGCAACAGGGCCAATGAGCAGTTCTTC.

V is TRBV29-1 and J is TRBJ2-7, with 8 bases that match TRBD2. The ends lost 4 bases at V and 5 bases at J; junction bases unmatched: 4. CDR3 length equals 12 residues. CDR1 is SQVTM and CDR2 is ANQGSEA in the germline V gene. CDR3 amino acids: CSVGGGIHEQYF. In nucleotides, the CDR3 is TGCAGCGTTGGCGGGGGGATCCACGAGCAGTACTTC.

The chain couples TRBV9 to TRBJ2-3; D remains unclear. This CDR3 contains 14 residues. Germline values: CDR1 SGDLS, CDR2 YYNGEE. Between the trimmed V and J ends, which lost 4 bases and 8 bases, there was a span of 17 bases. The CDR3 nucleotides are TGTGCCAGCAGCCCCCAGATAGCAGAAGGTACGCAGTATTTT. It translates to CASSPQIAEGTQYF.

Only a few counts were recorded for this clone. This chain joins TRBV6-5 and TRBJ1-1; D might be TRBD1 (5 bases). Per germline, CDR1 MNHEY and CDR2 SVGAGI. Between the trimmed V and J ends, which lost 4 bases and 1 base, there was a span of 10 bases. This CDR3 is 14 amino acids long. The DNA of the CDR3 is TGTGCCAGCAGTTTTGGCAGGGCGAACACTGAAGCTTTCTTT. Its protein product is CASSFGRANTEAFF.

The J gene is TRBJ1-2, the V gene TRBV6-6; D may be TRBD1 (5 bases). The CDR3 contains 12 residues. CDR1 and CDR2 (germline): MNHNY, SVGAGI (reference sequence). With 7 bases removed from V and 5 bases from J, the gap between germline ends came to 11 bases. CDR3 sequence reads: CASTPGGYGYTF. The CDR3 nucleotides are TGTGCCAGCACCCCCGGGGGATATGGCTACACCTTC.

The CDR3 is CASSVAGGWDSPLHF. The CDR3 nucleotides read TGTGCCAGCAGCGTAGCAGGGGGCTGGGATTCACCCCTCCACTTT. The genes are TRBV9 and TRBJ1-6, with 8 nucleotides matching TRBD1. Trimming took 0 bases from V and 8 from J; bases not matched to a gene: 4. This CDR3 comprises 15 residues. Looked up from germline, CDR1 is SGDLS and CDR2 is YYNGEE.

This chain connects TRBV9 to TRBJ1-3, with 9 bases lining up with TRBD1. The germline CDR1 and CDR2 sequences are SGDLS and YYNGEE. The CDR3 has 16 amino acids. V lost 3 bases, J lost 0 bases, and 4 bases stayed unmatched. In nucleotides, the CDR3 is TGTGCCAGCAGCGCTGGACAGGGGAGCTCTGGAAACACCATATATTTT. Translating gives CASSAGQGSSGNTIYF.

The chain uses TRBV6-5 and TRBJ2-7; 10 bases match TRBD1. The CDR3 has 14 amino acids. Germline CDR1 and CDR2: MNHEY and SVGAGI. The ends lost 7 bases at V and 5 bases at J; junction bases unmatched: 8. DNA for the CDR3: TGTGCCAGCACCCAGGGACAGGGGCGCAACGAGCAGTACTTC. It is translated as CASTQGQGRNEQYF.

In this sample, this clone turned up a few times. The chain joins TRBV30 to TRBJ1-1, with unresolved D. Trimming removed 3 bases from V and 1 base from J, with 9 bases in between. The CDR3 length is 13 residues. CDR1 is GTSNPN and CDR2 is SVGIG in the germline V gene (reference sequence). The DNA for the CDR3 is TGTGCCTGGAGGTGGGCAGAGAACACTGAAGCTTTCTTT. Its translation is CAWRWAENTEAFF.

This sequence joins TRBV7-2 and TRBJ2-1; D may be TRBD2 (7 bases). The CDR3 contains 12 residues. V was shortened by 8 bases and J by 6 bases, with 11 bases between the two germline ends. The germline V gene encodes CDR1 SGHTA and CDR2 FQGNSA. CDR3 sequence: CASLGGGNEQFF. In nucleotides, the CDR3 is TGTGCCAGCCTAGGGGGGGGCAATGAGCAGTTCTTC.

This chain joins TRBV6-1 and TRBJ1-2; TRBD1 might be the D (5 bases). V shed 5 bases and J shed 0 bases, with 13 bases lying between them. There are 15 residues in the CDR3. The germline V gene has CDR1 MNHNS and CDR2 SASEGT. For the CDR3, the DNA is TGTGCCAGCAGTAGGGGATCGGTGTCTAACTATGGCTACACCTTC. Translated: CASSRGSVSNYGYTF.

This chain connects TRBV7-2 to TRBJ2-7; a possible D gene is TRBD2 (6 bases). CDR3 length: 13 residues. Germline-derived CDR1 and CDR2 are SGHTA and FQGNSA. Trimming removed 5 bases from V and 6 bases from J, with 14 bases in between. The CDR3 loop is CASSRPRGGEQYF. For the CDR3, the DNA is TGTGCCAGCAGCCGACCAAGGGGAGGCGAGCAGTACTTC. Full variable domain (rest looked up from reference TRBV7-2 and TRBJ2-7): GAGVSQSPSNKVTEKGKDVELRCDPISGHTALYWYRQSLGQGLEFLIYFQGNSAPDKSGLPSDRFSAERTGGSVSTLTIQRTQQEDSAVYLCASSRPRGGEQYFGPGTRLTVT.

This chain links TRBV2 with TRBJ2-7; 7 bases map to TRBD1. This CDR3 has 13 amino acids. The germline gives CDR1 SNHLY, CDR2 FYNNEI. V gave up 3 bases and J gave up 5 bases; unmatched junction bases: 4. CDR3 loop: CASSEGRGNEQYF. CDR3 bases: TGTGCCAGCAGTGAGGGCAGGGGGAACGAGCAGTACTTC.

This chain uses TRBV4-2 with TRBJ1-1; 8 bases align to TRBD1. The germline CDR1 and CDR2 sequences are LGHNA and YNFKEQ. The CDR3 covers 14 residues. V trimming: 3 bases; J trimming: 3 bases; junction bases outside the gene matches: 3. Here the CDR3 reads CASSHAGGYTEAFF. The CDR3 region has the DNA TGTGCCAGCAGCCATGCAGGGGGCTACACTGAAGCTTTCTTT.

The V call is TRBV5-1, the J call TRBJ2-7; maybe TRBD1 (7 bases). Germline assignment: CDR1 SGHRS and CDR2 YFSETQ. This CDR3 contains 16 residues. V lost 0 bases and J lost 0, with 13 bases in between. In DNA form, the CDR3 reads TGCGCCAGCAGCTTGGGACAGGGAGGTAGCTCCTACGAGCAGTACTTC. This codes for CASSLGQGGSSYEQYF.

V and J are TRBV6-5 and TRBJ1-5, with 8 bases fitting TRBD1. The CDR3 loop spans 14 amino acids. Germline CDR1 MNHEY, CDR2 SVGAGI. V shed 8 bases, J shed 6 bases, and the junction held 9 bases outside the gene matches. The CDR3 nucleotides read TGTGCCAGCGGCCAGGGGGCGCTTAGTCAGCCCCAGCATTTT. The encoded protein is CASGQGALSQPQHF.

CDR3 residues: CASSFRGKLLETEAFF. The CDR3 DNA reads TGTGCCAGCAGTTTTAGGGGGAAATTACTGGAGACTGAAGCTTTCTTT. The chain is built from TRBV5-6 and TRBJ1-1, with D possibly TRBD1 on 6 matching bases. V was pared by 5 bases and J by 5 bases, with 22 bases between. Per germline, CDR1 SGHDT and CDR2 YYEEEE. This CDR3 comprises 16 residues.

The V gene is TRBV11-2, the J gene TRBJ2-3; no reliable D call. The CDR3 has 16 amino acids. Germline V CDR1 and CDR2: SGHAT, FQNNGV. Trimming took 1 base from V and 0 from J, leaving 11 bases between them. Here the CDR3 reads CASSLVMGSSTDTQYF. The DNA of the CDR3 is TGTGCCAGCAGCTTAGTAATGGGCTCTAGCACAGATACGCAGTATTTT.

V usage is TRBV19 and J usage is TRBJ2-2; 7 bases fit TRBD2. The CDR3 length is 14 residues. Germline-derived CDR1 and CDR2 are LNHDA and SQIVND (reference sequence). V was pared by 5 bases and J by 4 bases, with 4 bases of the junction left unmatched. CDR3 sequence: CASSGTSVTGELFF. The CDR3 bases are TGTGCCAGTAGTGGAACTAGCGTCACCGGGGAGCTGTTTTTT.

J is TRBJ2-3 and V is TRBV19; 10 bases fit TRBD2. The CDR3 is 14 amino acids. Germline lookup yields CDR1 LNHDA and CDR2 SQIVND (reference sequence). The trim removed 7 bases at V and 3 bases at J, leaving 4 bases unmatched. DNA for the CDR3: TGTGCCAGTAAGGCTAGCGGGAGTACAGATACGCAGTATTTT. Translating gives CASKASGSTDTQYF.

V usage is TRBV27 and J usage is TRBJ2-1; D is possibly TRBD1 (6 bases). The germline V and J ends were trimmed by 5 bases and 3 bases, with 17 bases remaining between them. Germline-derived CDR1 and CDR2 are MNHEY and SMNVEV (reference sequence). This CDR3 region has 16 residues. CDR3 sequence reads: CASSPRYREHYNEQFF. The CDR3 DNA reads as TGTGCCAGCAGTCCCCGATACAGGGAGCACTACAATGAGCAGTTCTTC.

The CDR3 sequence is CASSRGREETQYF. The DNA for the CDR3 is TGTGCCAGCAGCCGCGGGCGGGAAGAGACCCAGTACTTC. The V gene is TRBV5-4, the J gene TRBJ2-5; D might be TRBD2 (5 bases). Germline V gene data show CDR1 as SGHNT and CDR2 as YYREEE (reference sequence). The CDR3 length is 13 residues. V was pared by 4 bases and J by 3 bases, with 10 bases between. The whole variable domain, filled in from reference TRBV5-4 and TRBJ2-5, reads ETGVTQSPTHLIKTRGQQVTLRCSSQSGHNTVSWYQQALGQGPQFIFQYYREEENGRGNFPPRFSGLQFPNYSSELNVNALELDDSALYLCASSRGREETQYFGPGTRLLVL.

This clone was found once. This chain uses TRBV19 with TRBJ2-5, with no clear D. Trimming took off 2 bases at V and 4 bases at J, with 5 bases between the two ends. This CDR3 contains 12 residues. The germline V gene has CDR1 LNHDA and CDR2 SQIVND (reference sequence). The CDR3 region has the DNA TGTGCCAGTAGTATATCAGTAGAGACCCAGTACTTC. Translation gives CASSISVETQYF.

This clone was recorded only once. Sequence at one end of the junction differs from germline and may be a read error. V usage is TRBV7-7 and J usage is TRBJ2-1; 16 positions agree with TRBD2. The CDR3 extends over 19 amino acids. Germline CDR1 is SSHAT and CDR2 is FNYEAQ (reference sequence). CDR3 nucleotides: TGTGCTAGCAGTTCCGGGACTAGCGGGGGGGCCGGATTCTACAATGAGCAGTTCTTC. Its translation: CASSSGTSGGAGFYNEQFF.

V usage is TRBV7-3 and J usage is TRBJ2-1; TRBD2 might be the D (5 bases). The V gene lost 4 bases and the J gene lost 10 bases, with 20 bases spanning the gap. The germline V gene encodes CDR1 SGHTA and CDR2 FQGTGA. This CDR3 comprises 15 residues. The CDR3 nucleotides read TGTGCCAGCAGCTCCTATGGGGAGAGGACGGGAGAGCAGTTCTTC. As protein: CASSSYGERTGEQFF.

The chain couples TRBV7-9 to TRBJ1-3; D unresolved. This CDR3 is built from 15 residues. Trimming removed 5 bases from V and 3 bases from J, with 14 bases in between. Per germline, CDR1 SEHNR and CDR2 FQNEAQ (reference sequence). The CDR3 sequence is CASSPLVYLGNTIYF. CDR3 DNA: TGTGCCAGCAGCCCCCTAGTATACCTTGGAAACACCATATATTTT.